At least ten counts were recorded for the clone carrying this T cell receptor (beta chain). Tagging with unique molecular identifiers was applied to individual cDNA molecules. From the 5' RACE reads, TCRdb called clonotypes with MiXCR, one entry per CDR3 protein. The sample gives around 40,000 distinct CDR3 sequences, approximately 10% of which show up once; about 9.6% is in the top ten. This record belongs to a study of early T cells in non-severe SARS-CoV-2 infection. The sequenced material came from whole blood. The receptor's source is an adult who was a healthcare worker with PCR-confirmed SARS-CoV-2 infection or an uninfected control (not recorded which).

CDR3 coding DNA: TGTGCCAGCAGCCAAGCAGAGCTCGTGGCTTTCTTT. As protein: CASSQAELVAFF. The chain links TRBV3-1 to TRBJ1-1; D is uncertain. V was pared by 1 base and J by 11 bases, with 11 bases between. The V gene's germline CDR1 is LGHDT and CDR2 YNNKEL (reference sequence). The CDR3 consists of 12 residues.